This TCR beta chain was sequenced in a study of shared clonotypes between healthy human individuals. Study background: CD4 naive and CD4 memory each took three plates per donor, while CD8 naive took two and CD8 memory one.

Germline CDR1 reads KGHSH; CDR2 reads LQKENI. V lost 0 bases and J lost 0, with 9 bases in between. The CDR3 covers 15 residues. The assay was immunoSEQ multiplex PCR, and TCRdb's table has in-frame clones only and misses some. The sample has about 1 million clones, around 76% seen once. The TCR was taken from a man between 18 and 35 years old in good health. The source material was memory CD4+ T cells sorted from blood. Indicated subset: CD45RA-negative fraction. The chain employs TRBV18 and TRBJ2-7, with D possibly being TRBD1 (5 bases). CDR3 in DNA: TGTGCCAGCTCACCACCCCAGGGATTCTCCTACGAGCAGTACTTC. Translating it yields CASSPPQGFSYEQYF.